This record covers a single T cell receptor beta chain. This clone was recorded a few times. Its antigen remains undetermined. No base-level quality is on record; no much larger clone is a single base apart. Inclusive of the bounding cysteine and phenylalanine, the CDR3 is 14 residues long. Just CDR3 DNA is preserved here, 42 bases in frame from base 1. Per the germline V gene, KGHSY is the CDR1 and FQNENV is the CDR2. The germline ends are 7 bases apart after V is trimmed by 0 bases and J by 7 bases. The CDR3 regions of human TCRbeta chains were subjected to immunosequencing. In the original analysis: Repertoire TCRs were checked for matches against a reference library of SARS-CoV-2-specific TCRs that had been generated using the MIRA antigen-specificity platform. Breadth meant the fraction of unique TCRs that were SARS-CoV-2-associated, whereas depth meant the fraction of total T cells that were SARS-CoV-2-associated. Using the MIRA data, each spike-specific TCR was mapped to the spike region that the TCR reacts to and placed in a CD4 or CD8 class. Log10-transformed breadth and depth values were compared by one-way ANOVA with Sidak's multiple comparisons tests. TCRdb carries this immuneACCESS record with in-frame sequences only. Its versions omit some clonotypes, under half of them owing to an unresolved V gene in the studies checked, with the rest unexplained. V, J and clone size were drawn from that table, and D and trimming were deduced from the DNA. Recorded for this sample are 100,000 to 120,000 clones; about 91% of them occurred a single time. Jointly, the top ten make up under 6.5% of the sample.

These data originate in a study of T cell responses to AZD1222 COVID-19 vaccine (dated by TCRdb to the early 2020s). Study-wide context: TCR sequencing was performed for 230 to 250 trial participants, of whom some 200 were given two doses of AZD1222 and about 25 were given two doses of MenACWY control vaccine. Enrollment into the trials was organized by age into subgroups of 18-55, 56-69 and 70-plus years, and those subgroups contained about 160, 30 and 59 TCR-sequenced participants, respectively. The study at large found these results: Epitopes outside the regions mutated in the B.1.351 and B.1.1.7 variants were reportedly recognized by nearly half of the unique spike-specific TCRs. Conclusions about previously exposed vaccinees are limited, since just six AZD1222 recipients were seropositive for SARS-CoV-2 at baseline. Spike-specific TCR breadth and depth rose significantly after two AZD1222 doses compared with day 0 and with MenACWY recipients. Because no day 14 peak-response samples were available, the repertoires could be characterized only after the peak T cell response. The 56-69-year group was small, and its depth increase did not reach significance, likely because of low power. The whole spike protein was spanned by vaccine-associated CD4 TCRs, and dominant responses were seen in regions 160-218 and 743-854. Participants were mostly white British and included more females than males, and it was suggested by the authors that clonal diversity may have been underestimated.

In the paper's terms, the time point label means: about 28 days (+/-7) after the second vaccine dose. AZD1222 recipients with second doses at about 4 weeks or about 12 weeks were pooled, because spike-specific TCR depth and breadth did not differ between schedules. Samples from vaccinated people were obtained from the UK trials COV001 and COV002, which included a single-blind randomized controlled phase 2/3 trial of AZD1222 (ChAdOx1 nCoV-19) in healthy adults. Trial participant PBMC samples were collected at day 0 and day 28 after the second dose for TCRbeta chain sequencing. The sequence is built from TRBV16 and TRBJ1-6; no D gene call is confident. This material consisted of peripheral blood, taken 28 days after the second AZD1222 dose. This TCR was recovered from an adult who received the AZD1222 COVID-19 vaccine. The CDR3 region has the sequence CASSQSSGNSPLHF. The bases read TGTGCCAGCAGCCAATCGAGCGGGAATTCACCCCTCCACTTT. Here the CDR3 is joined to the reference TRBV16 and TRBJ1-6 genes, and the full variable domain is: GEEVAQTPKHLVRGEGQKAKLYCAPIKGHSYVFWYQQVLKNEFKFLISFQNENVFDETGMPKERFSAKCLPNSPCSLEIQATKLEDSAVYFCASSQSSGNSPLHFGNGTRLTVT.